Sequencing of this T cell receptor (beta chain) was carried out in a study of identical twins. Template switching, a step in the protocol, added a universal primer site, and cDNA carried unique molecular identifiers. Each CDR3 protein is one row after TCRdb ran MiXCR on the 5' RACE reads. This table holds more than 400,000 distinct CDR3 sequences, 15% found once. The V and J ends lost 5 bases and 4 bases, in that order; junction bases with no gene match: 9. This CDR3 has 15 residues. From germline, CDR1 is SGHTA and CDR2 FQGNSA. This clonotype has a handful of counts. Its antigen is not known. Study-wide points: Less excess twin sharing appeared in beta out-of-frame sequences.

This sample was shared with a second study, whose subject was yellow fever vaccine responses in identical twins. That report notes: Reportedly, the response of twins' T cells to the vaccine seemed partly convergent, partly personalized.

This receptor was identified in a woman under 30 in good health. The chain links TRBV7-2 to TRBJ2-5, with TRBD2 matching 8 bases. The sequencing input was CD4+ T cells sorted from blood. The CDR3 is CASSPSRLALETQYF. The CDR3 region has the DNA TGTGCCAGCAGCCCCAGCAGACTAGCGTTAGAGACCCAGTACTTC.